One and the same sample provided the 22 T cell receptor beta chains below, sequenced in a study of cytomegalovirus exposure and HLA in healthy donors (dated by TCRdb to about 2017). The library relied on the immunoSEQ multiplex PCR assay. For the multiplex PCR, a mixture combining 60 forward primers for TCR Vbeta segments and 13 reverse primers for TCR Jbeta segments was used. TCRdb's version of the immuneACCESS table is confined to in-frame rearrangements and falls short of the full clone set. An unresolved V gene accounts for under half of the shortfall where checked; the remainder is of unknown origin. In this sample the table shows about 120,000 clones, over 60% of which occur a single time. The ten largest clones add up to less than 3% of the sample. Sequenced: PBMCs. These receptor sequences come from a woman in her sixties or seventies in good health and CMV-seropositive.

This chain links TRBV15 with TRBJ1-5; 7 nucleotides line up with TRBD1. CDR1 and CDR2 (germline): LNHNV, YYDKDF (reference sequence). Trimming took 6 bases from V and 4 from J; bases not matched to a gene: 6. The CDR3 is made up of 14 amino acids. CDR3 sequence: CATSTGEGNQPQHF. Here the CDR3 DNA reads TGTGCCACCAGTACAGGGGAAGGAAATCAGCCCCAGCATTTT.

This chain connects TRBV19 to TRBJ1-4; 7 bases are a match to TRBD1. V shed 5 bases, J shed 5 bases, and the junction held 5 bases outside the gene matches. CDR3 length equals 14 residues. Germline assignment: CDR1 LNHDA and CDR2 SQIVND (reference sequence). The CDR3 DNA sequence: TGTGCCAGTAGTGCAGGGGGATGGAATGAAAAACTGTTTTTT. This codes for CASSAGGWNEKLFF.

The rearrangement links TRBV27 to TRBJ2-1; possible D gene TRBD2, 6 bases. V lost 5 bases and J lost 0, with 14 bases in between. The V gene's germline CDR1 is MNHEY and CDR2 SMNVEV (reference sequence). The CDR3 runs 16 residues. CDR3 region: CASSRLAVSSYNEQFF. CDR3 nucleotides: TGTGCCAGCAGTCGTTTAGCGGTTAGCTCCTACAATGAGCAGTTCTTC.

The chain is built from TRBV2 and TRBJ2-1; TRBD2 aligns across 7 bases. J lost 12 bases, V lost 10 bases, and 18 bases had no gene match. The CDR3 length is 14 residues. Per the germline V gene, CDR1 is SNHLY and CDR2 is FYNNEI. This CDR3 is CAIARSGIGFGQFF. The CDR3 DNA is TGTGCCATTGCGAGGAGCGGGATTGGCTTCGGGCAGTTCTTC.

The chain carries TRBV7-9 and TRBJ1-1, with 12 positions matching TRBD1. The CDR3 runs to 15 residues. The V gene end was trimmed by 5 bases and the J gene end by 3 bases; junction bases not matched to a gene: 4. Germline V gene data show CDR1 as SEHNR and CDR2 as FQNEAQ (reference sequence). Here the CDR3 DNA reads TGTGCCAGCAGCATCGGGACAGGGGGCTACACTGAAGCTTTCTTT. Translation: CASSIGTGGYTEAFF.

This clone was recorded a few times. The gene calls are TRBV4-1 and TRBJ2-5, with 7 bases fitting TRBD2. After removal of 0 bases from V and 5 bases from J, the junction contained 15 bases not matched to a gene. This CDR3 is 18 amino acids long. The germline V gene has CDR1 MGHRA and CDR2 YSYEKL. CDR3 in DNA: TGCGCCAGCAGCCAAGATTCGGTGGGCGGGAGATACTTGGAGACCCAGTACTTC. This codes for CASSQDSVGGRYLETQYF.

This sequence joins TRBV5-4 and TRBJ2-5; weak D call: TRBD2 (5 bases). V lost 5 bases to trimming and J lost 4 bases, with 12 bases between them. CDR1 and CDR2 from the germline V gene are SGHNT and YYREEE (reference sequence). The CDR3 has 13 residues. CDR3 nucleotide sequence: TGTGCCAGCAGTGGGTTTGGGAGAGAGACCCAGTACTTC. This gives the protein CASSGFGRETQYF.

This clone was recorded only once. The rearrangement uses TRBV2 and TRBJ2-3, with 7 bases aligning to TRBD2. Germline V gene lookup returns CDR1 SNHLY and CDR2 FYNNEI. This CDR3 has 13 residues. Unmatched junction bases numbered 1, after V lost 6 bases and J lost 1 base. The CDR3, as DNA: TGTGCCAGCAGCCGGGAGGGCACAGATACGCAGTATTTT. As protein: CASSREGTDTQYF. Based on the CDR3 plus reference TRBV2 and TRBJ2-3, the full variable domain is EPEVTQTPSHQVTQMGQEVILRCVPISNHLYFYWYRQILGQKVEFLVSFYNNEISEKSEIFDDQFSVERPDGSNFTLKIRSTKLEDSAMYFCASSREGTDTQYFGPGTRLTVL.

A single count supports this clone. The chain joins TRBV29-1 to TRBJ1-3, with D perhaps matching TRBD1 (6 bases). Germline V gene lookup returns CDR1 SQVTM and CDR2 ANQGSEA. This CDR3 region has 13 residues. The CDR3 nucleotides read TGCTCGGGAATACAGGGAGCTGGAAACACCATATATTTT. This encodes CSGIQGAGNTIYF.

This clone was observed a handful of times. This chain connects TRBV5-1 to TRBJ1-2, with 7 bases aligning to TRBD1. With V trimmed by 4 bases and J by 4 bases, 13 bases remained unmatched. Germline values: CDR1 SGHRS, CDR2 YFSETQ. The CDR3 consists of 16 residues. The CDR3 loop reads CASSPDRAGSGYGYTF. CDR3 in DNA: TGCGCCAGCAGCCCTGACAGGGCGGGTAGCGGCTATGGCTACACCTTC.

The V gene is TRBV18, the J gene TRBJ1-5; no definite D call. CDR1 KGHSH and CDR2 LQKENI come from the germline V gene. CDR3 length: 15 amino acids. V shed 3 bases and J shed 3 bases, with 12 bases lying between them. The CDR3: CASSPSSETNQPQHF. Here the CDR3 DNA reads TGTGCCAGCTCACCTTCCTCAGAAACCAATCAGCCCCAGCATTTT.

This chain links TRBV10-3 with TRBJ1-1; D is unresolved. This CDR3 has 14 residues. The ends were cut back, 3 bases at V and 1 base at J, with 9 bases in the middle. Germline V gene lookup returns CDR1 ENHRY and CDR2 SYGVKD. CDR3 sequence reads: CAISEGLKNTEAFF. The CDR3 DNA sequence: TGTGCCATCAGTGAAGGACTGAAGAACACTGAAGCTTTCTTT.

CDR3 bases: TGTGCCAGCAGACAATCCGAATGGGACAGGGGGCGTTCTAGCGGGAGGGCCCCCGAGCAGTACTTC. Amino acids: CASRQSEWDRGRSSGRAPEQYF. The genes are TRBV7-3 and TRBJ2-7; D may match TRBD1 or TRBD2 (12 bases each). CDR1 is SGHTA, CDR2 FQGTGA, per germline. Trimming pared 6 bases from V and 6 bases from J, leaving 42 bases between. The CDR3 has 22 amino acids.

This clone occurred once. The V and J genes are TRBV7-9 and TRBJ1-6, with 7 bases identical to TRBD1. The CDR3 extends over 15 amino acids. V shed 5 bases, J shed 8 bases, and the junction held 9 bases outside the gene matches. Germline assignment: CDR1 SEHNR and CDR2 FQNEAQ (reference sequence). CDR3 in DNA: TGTGCCAGCAGCCCCCGACAGGGTGGTGATTCACCCCTCCACTTT. Amino acids: CASSPRQGGDSPLHF.

V and J are TRBV2 and TRBJ2-7, with TRBD1 matching 8 bases. CDR1 SNHLY and CDR2 FYNNEI come from the germline V gene. V shed 10 bases, J shed 3 bases, and the junction held 8 bases outside the gene matches. The CDR3 is made up of 13 amino acids. CDR3 sequence (DNA): TGTGCCACCTCACAGGGGGGCGGCTACGAGCAGTACTTC. This sequence encodes CATSQGGGYEQYF.

J is TRBJ2-7 and V is TRBV15; D perhaps matches TRBD2 (6 bases). Germline V gives CDR1 LNHNV, CDR2 YYDKDF (reference sequence). V shed 0 bases and J shed 3 bases, with 12 bases lying between them. This CDR3 has 15 amino acids. CDR3 amino acids: CATSRDLGSYYEQYF. In nucleotides, the CDR3 is TGTGCCACCAGCAGAGATCTCGGGAGTTACTACGAGCAGTACTTC.

This clone was found a few times. This chain's CDR3 is CASRSSRGVNQPQHF. CDR3 bases: TGTGCCAGTAGATCGAGCAGGGGGGTAAATCAGCCCCAGCATTTT. The chain has TRBV19 and TRBJ1-5; the match to TRBD1 covers 7 bases. The junction had 9 bases not matched to a gene; V was cut back by 6 bases and J by 4 bases. Germline V gene data show CDR1 as LNHDA and CDR2 as SQIVND (reference sequence). CDR3 length: 15 residues.

V usage is TRBV5-1 and J usage is TRBJ1-4; possibly TRBD1 for D (5 bases). Germline V gene data show CDR1 as SGHRS and CDR2 as YFSETQ. This CDR3 has 14 residues. Trimming pared 0 bases from V and 7 bases from J, leaving 10 bases between. This CDR3 is CASSLAGSGEKLFF. CDR3 coding DNA: TGCGCCAGCAGCTTGGCAGGGTCCGGTGAAAAACTGTTTTTT.

The DNA for the CDR3 is TGTGCCAGCGGGACAGGGGGCACTGAAGCTTTCTTT. Protein product: CASGTGGTEAFF. V usage is TRBV28 and J usage is TRBJ1-1, with 11 bases aligning to TRBD1. Trimming removed 8 bases from V and 4 bases from J; junction bases left unmatched: 0. Germline V CDR1 and CDR2: MDHEN, SYDVKM. The CDR3 is made up of 12 amino acids.

V and J are TRBV7-3 and TRBJ2-1, with TRBD2 matching 9 bases. V dropped 5 bases and J dropped 0; count of bases not matched to a gene: 2. This CDR3 contains 15 residues. Per the germline V gene, CDR1 is SGHTA and CDR2 is FQGTGA. CDR3 nucleotide sequence: TGTGCCAGCAGCAGGCGGGGGGGCTCCTACAATGAGCAGTTCTTC. Its protein is CASSRRGGSYNEQFF. The full variable domain, with the rest looked up from reference TRBV7-3 and TRBJ2-1, is GAGVSQTPSNKVTEKGKYVELRCDPISGHTALYWYRQSLGQGPEFLIYFQGTGAADDSGLPNDRFFAVRPEGSVSTLKIQRTERGDSAVYLCASSRRGGSYNEQFFGPGTRLTVL.

The chain links TRBV27 to TRBJ2-3, with 7 bases identical to TRBD1. Germline V gives CDR1 MNHEY, CDR2 SMNVEV (reference sequence). The V segment lost 5 bases and the J segment 2 bases; nucleotides outside the gene matches: 7. CDR3 length equals 15 residues. CDR3 DNA sequence: TGTGCCAGCAGTCTCCGACAGGGAGCCACAGATACGCAGTATTTT. It is translated as CASSLRQGATDTQYF.

This clone showed up just a few times. The J gene is TRBJ1-1, the V gene TRBV5-4; 8 positions agree with TRBD1. V trimming: 1 base; J trimming: 5 bases; junction bases outside the gene matches: 10. The germline gives CDR1 SGHNT, CDR2 YYREEE (reference sequence). This CDR3 comprises 16 residues. CDR3 bases: TGTGCCAGCAGCTTGTACGGCGGGCAGGGGGCAACTGAAGCTTTCTTT. This sequence encodes CASSLYGGQGATEAFF.